This T cell receptor (beta chain) was sequenced for a study of cytomegalovirus exposure and HLA in healthy donors. Study context: It was reported in a later analysis that the 100 to 150 validation repertoires used the same platform as the approximately 600 first-cohort repertoires.

This clone was observed many times. The antigen remains unidentified. The study drew the donors from its approximately 120-subject validation cohort, separate from the approximately 700-subject first cohort. Whole-study results and caveats: The study labeled around 160 TCR beta chains cytomegalovirus-associated. Within the 120 or so validation repertoires, first-cohort TCR clusters tended to co-occur, according to a later analysis.

Libraries were prepared by immunoSEQ multiplex PCR; TCRdb keeps only in-frame clonotypes and omits some of them. Counted here are about 160,000 clones, 75% to 90% occurring once; the ten biggest clones make up around 2%. This CDR3 is 16 amino acids long. The ends were cut back, 2 bases at V and 6 bases at J, with 17 bases in the middle. CDR1 is MNHNS, CDR2 SASEGT, per germline. The sample was PBMCs. This sequence joins TRBV6-1 and TRBJ1-5; possibly TRBD1 for D (5 bases). The TCR originated in a woman aged 18-29 years in good health and CMV-seronegative. CDR3 in DNA: TGTGCCAGCAGTGAAATGGCAGGGAGGAACGGTCAGCCCCAGCATTTT. This gives the protein CASSEMAGRNGQPQHF.